What follows are 12 T cell receptor beta chains derived from one specimen sequenced in a study of CD8 T cells in Susac syndrome. Random hexamers were used to reverse transcribe the RNA input (0.5 to 1 ug). TCRdb called the immunoSEQ multiplex PCR reads again in MiXCR, with one record for every CDR3 protein. The profile shows tens of thousands of distinct CDR3 sequences, just over 90% of them singletons. Sequenced sample: CD8+ T cells from PBMCs. These TCRs come from a human donor with Susac syndrome.

The gene calls are TRBV28 and TRBJ2-3; TRBD2 might be the D (7 bases). Germline CDR1 is MDHEN and CDR2 is SYDVKM. V dropped 1 base and J dropped 4 bases, with 12 bases sitting between them. This CDR3 is 15 amino acids long. The CDR3 nucleotides are TGTGCCAGCAGTTTATACGGGGAGGGGGCAGATACGCAGTATTTT. Its translation: CASSLYGEGADTQYF.

The chain links TRBV29-1 to TRBJ2-7; D is tentatively TRBD1 or TRBD2 (5 bases each). Trimming stripped 4 bases from V and 5 bases from J, with 15 bases between. Per the germline V gene, CDR1 is SQVTM and CDR2 is ANQGSEA. The CDR3 spans 13 residues. The CDR3 here is CSVGRGGGDEQYF. For the CDR3, the DNA is TGCAGCGTTGGACGGGGCGGAGGTGACGAGCAGTACTTC.

V gene TRBV4-3 combines with J gene TRBJ2-6; D remains ambiguous. V lost 1 base to trimming and J lost 0 bases, with 4 bases between them. The germline V gene encodes CDR1 LGHNA and CDR2 YSLEER. This CDR3 comprises 15 residues. The CDR3 region is CASSQGLSGANVLTF. The CDR3 DNA is TGCGCCAGCAGCCAAGGCCTCTCTGGGGCCAACGTCCTGACTTTC.

The chain uses TRBV13 and TRBJ2-7; TRBD1 might be the D (5 bases). Trimming took off 8 bases at V and 1 base at J, with 18 bases between the two ends. The germline V gene encodes CDR1 PRHDT and CDR2 FYEKMQ (reference sequence). The CDR3 has 15 residues. The CDR3 nucleotides are TGTGCCAGCTCCTTGGGGCAGGGCCTTTCCTACGAGCAGTACTTC. Amino acid sequence: CASSLGQGLSYEQYF. Full variable domain (outside the CDR3, taken from reference TRBV13 and TRBJ2-7): AAGVIQSPRHLIKEKRETATLKCYPIPRHDTVYWYQQGPGQDPQFLISFYEKMQSDKGSIPDRFSAQQFSDYHSELNMSSLELGDSALYFCASSLGQGLSYEQYFGPGTRLTVT.

This clonotype has only one observation. The chain combines TRBV7-9 with TRBJ2-3, with D possibly matching TRBD2 (5 bases). The ends were cut back, 5 bases at V and 2 bases at J, with 26 bases in the middle. The germline V gene encodes CDR1 SEHNR and CDR2 FQNEAQ (reference sequence). The CDR3 has 19 residues. This CDR3 reads CASSHRREASPFSTDTQYF. The CDR3 nucleotides are TGTGCCAGCAGCCATAGGCGAGAGGCTAGCCCCTTCTCCACAGATACGCAGTATTTT.

This clonotype has just a few counts. The DNA for the CDR3 is TGTGCCAGCAGTTACAGGGAGTCCTACGAGCAGTACTTC. The encoded protein is CASSYRESYEQYF. The rearrangement links TRBV3-1 to TRBJ2-7; a weak D match, TRBD1 (6 bases). CDR1 is LGHDT and CDR2 is YNNKEL in the germline V gene (reference sequence). Trimming cost V 6 bases and J 1 base, with 10 bases left between them. The CDR3 is 13 amino acids.

The V and J genes are TRBV29-1 and TRBJ2-2; D call uncertain. Germline V gene sequence: CDR1 SQVTM, CDR2 ANQGSEA. This CDR3 contains 11 residues. Trimming cost V 5 bases and J 8 bases, with 9 bases left between them. The CDR3 DNA reads as TGCAGCGTTCGTTCCCCGGGGGAGCTGTTTTTT. Residues: CSVRSPGELFF.

The V call is TRBV10-3, the J call TRBJ1-1; the D is unclear. CDR1 is ENHRY, CDR2 SYGVKD, per germline. With 5 bases removed from V and 1 base from J, the gap between germline ends came to 8 bases. The CDR3 loop spans 13 amino acids. The chain's CDR3 is CAISQAENTEAFF. DNA of the CDR3: TGTGCCATCAGTCAGGCCGAGAACACTGAAGCTTTCTTT.

The chain carries TRBV3-1 and TRBJ2-5, with a tentative D call TRBD2 (5 bases). The germline V gene encodes CDR1 LGHDT and CDR2 YNNKEL (reference sequence). The V gene lost 4 bases and the J gene lost 2 bases, with 11 bases spanning the gap. This CDR3 is built from 14 residues. The CDR3 DNA sequence: TGTGCCAGCAGCCTCTTGGACTCGCAAGAGACCCAGTACTTC. Translation: CASSLLDSQETQYF.

This sequence joins TRBV28 and TRBJ2-2; the match to TRBD2 covers 7 bases. V lost 5 bases to trimming and J lost 4 bases; unmatched junction nucleotides: 10. The CDR3 sequence is 16 residues long. In germline, CDR1 is MDHEN, CDR2 SYDVKM. The chain's CDR3 is CASSPRTRGVTGELFF. CDR3 in DNA: TGTGCCAGCAGTCCGCGGACTAGAGGGGTCACCGGGGAGCTGTTTTTT.

A remark on this clonotype: One end of the junction varies from germline; a read error may be responsible. The CDR3 nucleotides are TGTGCCAGCAGCCAAGTTGTAGCGGGGGGGCCGGATGAAGAGACCCAGTACTTT. This gives the protein CASSQVVAGGPDEETQYF. This chain uses TRBV3-1 with TRBJ2-5, with TRBD2 matching 11 bases. This CDR3 comprises 18 residues. Germline CDR1 reads LGHDT; CDR2 reads YNNKEL (reference sequence).

The chain employs TRBV7-9 and TRBJ2-5; D is possibly TRBD1 or TRBD2 (5 bases each). The germline V gene has CDR1 SEHNR and CDR2 FQNEAQ (reference sequence). Deletions cut 1 base from V and 0 bases from J, with 18 bases between. The CDR3 totals 18 residues. The DNA for the CDR3 is TGTGCCAGCAGCTTAGAGGCCCCGGGACGGATGTACCAAGAGACCCAGTACTTC. It yields the protein CASSLEAPGRMYQETQYF.